One and the same sample provided the 8 T cell receptor beta chains below, sequenced in a study of OX40 agonist ivuxolimab in advanced cancers. The table came from immunoSEQ multiplex PCR; TCRdb's copy has only in-frame clones and leaves some out. The table has roughly 100,000 clones, 86% seen once. Source: CD4+ or CD8+ T cells sorted from blood, taken in a trial of the OX40 agonist ivuxolimab. These receptors originate from an adult with an advanced solid tumor such as melanoma, head and neck, liver or kidney cancer.

V is TRBV7-3 and J is TRBJ1-2, with 9 nucleotides matching TRBD1. Germline CDR1 SGHTA, CDR2 FQGTGA. This CDR3 contains 15 residues. V lost 5 bases and J lost 5; bases outside the gene matches: 9. The CDR3 is CASSLQGASRYGYTF. The CDR3 DNA reads TGTGCCAGCAGCCTACAGGGGGCGTCTAGGTATGGCTACACCTTC.

This chain uses TRBV13 with TRBJ2-5; unclear D gene. Germline CDR1 PRHDT, CDR2 FYEKMQ (reference sequence). V was pared by 3 bases and J by 0 bases, with 2 bases between. CDR3 length equals 12 residues. The CDR3 DNA is TGTGCCAGCAGCTTGTACCAAGAGACCCAGTACTTC. This gives the protein CASSLYQETQYF.

Only one count was recorded for this clone. The CDR3 loop is CARSLESGGGPDEQYF. CDR3 bases: TGTGCCAGAAGCCTCGAGTCGGGCGGGGGTCCGGACGAGCAGTACTTC. The V and J genes are TRBV7-5 and TRBJ2-7; the D call of TRBD2 is as the table states it, not checked on the DNA. TRBV7-5 is designated a pseudogene. There are 16 residues in the CDR3.

This CDR3 is CASQGEGRGEKLFF. DNA for the CDR3: TGTGCCAGCCAGGGGGAAGGGAGGGGGGAAAAACTGTTTTTT. This chain connects TRBV6-1 to TRBJ1-4, with TRBD1 matching over 7 bases. V lost 8 bases, J lost 8 bases, and 11 bases stayed unmatched. The CDR3 is made up of 14 amino acids. The germline V gene has CDR1 MNHNS and CDR2 SASEGT.

This clone counts as medium-sized. This chain connects TRBV5-1 to TRBJ2-6, with 8 nucleotides matching TRBD1. CDR1 is SGHRS, CDR2 YFSETQ, per germline. V was pared by 4 bases and J by 4 bases, with 10 bases of the junction left unmatched. CDR3 size: 17 residues. CDR3 nucleotides: TGCGCCAGCAGCCCCGGGACAGGAATTTACGGGGCCAACGTCCTGACTTTC. This sequence encodes CASSPGTGIYGANVLTF.

The chain is built from TRBV18 and TRBJ1-1; D not certain. CDR1 and CDR2 from the germline V gene are KGHSH and LQKENI. V lost 6 bases and J 3 bases, leaving 14 bases between the germline ends. The CDR3 has 14 amino acids. The CDR3 region is CASSHNSADTEAFF. The CDR3 nucleotides read TGTGCCAGCTCGCATAATTCGGCGGACACTGAAGCTTTCTTT. Full variable domain (outside the CDR3, taken from reference TRBV18 and TRBJ1-1): NAGVMQNPRHLVRRRGQEARLRCSPMKGHSHVYWYRQLPEEGLKFMVYLQKENIIDESGMPKERFSAEFPKEGPSILRIQQVVRGDSAAYFCASSHNSADTEAFFGQGTRLTVV.

The CDR3: CASMAPYLVYNEQFF. The CDR3 bases are TGTGCCAGCATGGCTCCTTACCTAGTGTACAATGAGCAGTTCTTC. The V gene is TRBV27, the J gene TRBJ2-1, with no clear D. Trimming shortened V by 7 bases and J by 4 bases, and 17 bases separated the two germline ends. The length of the CDR3 is 15 residues. CDR1 is MNHEY and CDR2 is SMNVEV in the germline V gene (reference sequence).

CDR3 in amino acids: CASSRTVDGELFF. CDR3 nucleotide sequence: TGTGCCAGCAGCCGGACAGTGGACGGGGAGCTGTTTTTT. The chain couples TRBV21-1 to TRBJ2-2; the table names TRBD1, a call not compared with the DNA. TRBV21-1 is flagged as a pseudogene. This CDR3 has 13 amino acids.